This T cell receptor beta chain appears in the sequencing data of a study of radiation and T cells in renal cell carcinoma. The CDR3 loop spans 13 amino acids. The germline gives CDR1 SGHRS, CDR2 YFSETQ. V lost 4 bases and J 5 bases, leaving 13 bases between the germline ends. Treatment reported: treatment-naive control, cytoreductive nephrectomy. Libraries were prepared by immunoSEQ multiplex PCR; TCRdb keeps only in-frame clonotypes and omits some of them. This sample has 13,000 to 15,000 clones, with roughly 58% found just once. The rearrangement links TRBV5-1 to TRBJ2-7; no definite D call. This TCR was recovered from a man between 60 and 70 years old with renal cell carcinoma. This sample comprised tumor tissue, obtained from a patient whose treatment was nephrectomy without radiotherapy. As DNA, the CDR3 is TGCGCCAGCAGCCATGGCCCCCAGGACGAGCAGTACTTC. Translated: CASSHGPQDEQYF.